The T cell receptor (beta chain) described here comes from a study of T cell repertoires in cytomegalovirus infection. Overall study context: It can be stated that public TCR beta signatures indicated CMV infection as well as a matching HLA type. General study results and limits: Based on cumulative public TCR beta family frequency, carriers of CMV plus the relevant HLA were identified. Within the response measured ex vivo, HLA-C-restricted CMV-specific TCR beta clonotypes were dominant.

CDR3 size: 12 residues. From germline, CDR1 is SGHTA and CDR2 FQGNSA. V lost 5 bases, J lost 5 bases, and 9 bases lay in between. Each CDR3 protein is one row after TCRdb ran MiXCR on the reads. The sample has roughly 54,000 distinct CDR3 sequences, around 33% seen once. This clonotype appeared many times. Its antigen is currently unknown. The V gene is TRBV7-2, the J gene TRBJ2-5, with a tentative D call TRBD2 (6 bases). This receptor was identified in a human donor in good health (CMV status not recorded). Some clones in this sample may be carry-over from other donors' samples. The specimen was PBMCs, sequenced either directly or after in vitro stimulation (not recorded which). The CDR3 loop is CASSPGVETQYF. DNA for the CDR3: TGTGCCAGCAGCCCGGGGGTGGAGACCCAGTACTTC.